The 4 T cell receptor beta chains below were found in one sample sequenced in a study of T cells in Graves' hyperthyroidism and ophthalmopathy. Amplified TCR beta CDR3 regions derived from RNA transcripts. First-round RT-PCR with HTBI primers amplified the TCR CDR3 region. MiXCR, run by TCRdb on the multiplex PCR reads, gives a single entry per CDR3 protein. The sample yields some 600,000 distinct CDR3 sequences, roughly 50% seen once. Sequenced input: peripheral blood or thyroid tissue (not recorded which). The source of these receptors is a woman between 18 and 30 years old with Graves' hyperthyroidism.

This chain connects TRBV29-1 to TRBJ1-1, with D tentatively TRBD1 (5 bases). V lost 7 bases to trimming and J lost 4 bases, with 16 bases between them. This CDR3 is built from 13 residues. Looked up from germline, CDR1 is SQVTM and CDR2 is ANQGSEA. The CDR3 DNA reads as TGCAGCGGTGCCCGAATGGGGGGCACTGAAGCTTTCTTT. Translation: CSGARMGGTEAFF.

This clonotype was picked up a small number of times. The V gene is TRBV25-1, the J gene TRBJ2-3; TRBD2 is a possible D gene (5 bases). V lost 6 bases, J lost 2 bases, and 9 bases lay in between. Germline V gene lookup returns CDR1 MGHDK and CDR2 SYGVNS. This CDR3 is 13 amino acids long. CDR3: CASSLDYTDTQYF. For the CDR3, the DNA is TGTGCCAGCAGCCTTGACTACACAGATACGCAGTATTTT.

As concerns this clonotype: The junction departs from germline at one end; a sequencing error may be responsible. The chain uses TRBV19 and TRBJ2-6; D might be TRBD1 (5 bases). This CDR3 is built from 17 residues. CDR1 LNHDA and CDR2 SQIVND come from the germline V gene (reference sequence). CDR3 sequence: CASTSQRGLPGANVLPF. The CDR3 DNA is TGTGCCAGTACCTCTCAGAGAGGCCTCCCTGGGGCCAACGTCCTGCCTTTC.

This clonotype was detected once. This chain links TRBV2 with TRBJ2-7, with D perhaps matching TRBD1 (6 bases). The CDR3 loop spans 15 amino acids. Between the trimmed V and J ends, which lost 6 bases and 2 bases, there was a span of 17 bases. Per germline, CDR1 SNHLY and CDR2 FYNNEI. The CDR3 loop reads CASSRRSDRTYEQYF. CDR3 bases: TGTGCCAGCAGCCGCCGGAGCGACAGGACCTACGAGCAGTACTTC.